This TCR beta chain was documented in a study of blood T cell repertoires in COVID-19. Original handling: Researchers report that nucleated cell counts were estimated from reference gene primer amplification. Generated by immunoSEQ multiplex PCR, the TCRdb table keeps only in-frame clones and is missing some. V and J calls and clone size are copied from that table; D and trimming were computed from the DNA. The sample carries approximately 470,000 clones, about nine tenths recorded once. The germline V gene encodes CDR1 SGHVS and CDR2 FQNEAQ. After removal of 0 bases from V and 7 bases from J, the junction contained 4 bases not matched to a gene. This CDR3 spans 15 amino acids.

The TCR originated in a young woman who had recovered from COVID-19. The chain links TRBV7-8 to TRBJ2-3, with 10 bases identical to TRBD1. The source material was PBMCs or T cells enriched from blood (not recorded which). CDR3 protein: CASSLAGQGENTQYF. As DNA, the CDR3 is TGTGCCAGCAGCTTAGCTGGACAGGGGGAAAATACGCAGTATTTT.